Below, 24 T cell receptor beta chains from the same sample are listed, as sequenced in a study of shared clonotypes between healthy human individuals. Sequencing used immunoSEQ multiplex PCR; TCRdb keeps in-frame clones, though not all of them. The sample holds roughly 1 million clones, more than 60% seen once. The sample was memory CD4+ T cells sorted from blood. Subset specified: CD45RA-negative fraction. Receptors were obtained from a man aged 18 to 30 in good health.

The chain has TRBV14 and TRBJ2-7; no firm D call. CDR1 is SGHDN, CDR2 FVKESK, per germline. The CDR3 totals 14 residues. V was pared by 1 base and J by 0 bases, with 7 bases between. The CDR3 spells CASSQGLNSYEQYF. The CDR3 bases are TGTGCCAGCAGCCAAGGGCTGAACTCCTACGAGCAGTACTTC.

The chain couples TRBV5-8 to TRBJ1-1; D is unclear. The germline gives CDR1 SGHTS, CDR2 YDEGEE. This CDR3 comprises 14 residues. Trimming shortened V by 9 bases and J by 4 bases, and 19 bases separated the two germline ends. CDR3 sequence (DNA): TGTGCCACGTCAACGGCAGACCGGGGCACTGAAGCTTTCTTT. Protein product: CATSTADRGTEAFF.

The chain carries TRBV28 and TRBJ2-7; D ambiguous. CDR3 length: 14 residues. V was clipped by 3 bases and J by 3 bases, with 12 bases between them. Germline values: CDR1 MDHEN, CDR2 SYDVKM. CDR3 bases: TGTGCCAGCAGTTTTAAAAGGGTCCTCTACGAGCAGTACTTC. Amino acid sequence: CASSFKRVLYEQYF.

CDR3 protein: CASSLVAGTGGNTIYF. The CDR3 DNA reads TGCGCCAGCAGCTTGGTGGCCGGGACAGGGGGAAACACCATATATTTT. The chain links TRBV5-1 to TRBJ1-3; 9 positions agree with TRBD1. This CDR3 region has 16 residues. Germline-derived CDR1 and CDR2 are SGHRS and YFSETQ. Trimming removed 0 bases from V and 4 bases from J; junction bases left unmatched: 5.

This chain connects TRBV20-1 to TRBJ2-1; tentatively, D is TRBD1 (5 bases). The CDR3 has 11 amino acids. CDR1 and CDR2 (germline): DFQATT, SNEGSKA (reference sequence). V gave up 6 bases and J gave up 12 bases, with 15 bases separating them. As DNA, the CDR3 is TGCAGTGCGGGCAGGGTCCAAGGGCAGTTCTTC. This gives the protein CSAGRVQGQFF.

V and J are TRBV2 and TRBJ1-6; 7 bases agree with TRBD1. The CDR3 runs to 15 residues. CDR1 is SNHLY, CDR2 FYNNEI, per germline. V was pared by 5 bases and J by 4 bases, with 5 bases of the junction left unmatched. Here the CDR3 reads CASSQTGQYNSPLHF. CDR3 bases: TGTGCCAGCAGTCAGACAGGGCAGTATAATTCACCCCTCCACTTT.

This chain connects TRBV11-2 to TRBJ2-1; the match to TRBD1 covers 9 bases. The V gene end was trimmed by 3 bases and the J gene end by 5 bases; junction bases not matched to a gene: 8. The CDR3 loop spans 16 amino acids. The germline V gene has CDR1 SGHAT and CDR2 FQNNGV. As DNA, the CDR3 is TGTGCCAGCAGCTTGTGGACAGGGGCGTTGAACAATGAGCAGTTCTTC. Its translation: CASSLWTGALNNEQFF.

This chain links TRBV5-1 with TRBJ2-5, with D tentatively TRBD1 (6 bases). Germline V lookup: CDR1 SGHRS, CDR2 YFSETQ. V lost 2 bases and J 0 bases, leaving 11 bases between the germline ends. This CDR3 comprises 15 residues. The CDR3 region is CASSFTGTNQETQYF. The DNA of the CDR3 is TGCGCCAGCAGCTTTACCGGGACAAACCAAGAGACCCAGTACTTC.

The J gene is TRBJ1-1, the V gene TRBV5-1; unclear D gene. Per germline, CDR1 SGHRS and CDR2 YFSETQ. The length of the CDR3 is 12 residues. V lost 4 bases to trimming and J lost 0 bases, with 4 bases between them. The CDR3 is CASSAMNTEAFF. CDR3 coding DNA: TGCGCCAGCAGCGCTATGAACACTGAAGCTTTCTTT.

V gene TRBV5-1 combines with J gene TRBJ2-1; TRBD1 might be the D (5 bases). Germline loops: CDR1 SGHRS, CDR2 YFSETQ. Trimming took off 4 bases at V and 1 base at J, with 12 bases between the two ends. The CDR3 extends over 15 amino acids. The CDR3 region has the DNA TGCGCCAGCAGCCCGTCTGCAGGGTCCTACAATGAGCAGTTCTTC. Protein: CASSPSAGSYNEQFF.

The gene calls are TRBV5-4 and TRBJ2-7; D is unclear. CDR3 length: 15 amino acids. Looked up from germline, CDR1 is SGHNT and CDR2 is YYREEE (reference sequence). The V gene lost 1 base and the J gene lost 0 bases, with 11 bases spanning the gap. The CDR3 DNA reads TGTGCCAGCAGCTTGTCCCAAACCCCCTCCTACGAGCAGTACTTC. Translating it yields CASSLSQTPSYEQYF. Variable domain in full (rest from reference TRBV5-4 and TRBJ2-7): ETGVTQSPTHLIKTRGQQVTLRCSSQSGHNTVSWYQQALGQGPQFIFQYYREEENGRGNFPPRFSGLQFPNYSSELNVNALELDDSALYLCASSLSQTPSYEQYFGPGTRLTVT.

This clone turned up a few times. J is TRBJ2-1 and V is TRBV4-1; 7 bases align to TRBD1. This CDR3 has 14 residues. Trimming took 4 bases from V and 9 from J; bases not matched to a gene: 9. CDR1 is MGHRA and CDR2 is YSYEKL in the germline V gene. The CDR3 DNA sequence: TGCGCCAGCAGCCTACCCCTACAGGGGATTGAGCAGTTCTTC. It specifies CASSLPLQGIEQFF.

The rearrangement links TRBV5-4 to TRBJ2-2; 7 bases are a match to TRBD1. In germline, CDR1 is SGHNT, CDR2 YYREEE (reference sequence). CDR3 length: 15 residues. The trim removed 4 bases at V and 1 base at J, leaving 4 bases unmatched. The CDR3 loop reads CASSPGTENTGELFF. For the CDR3, the DNA is TGTGCCAGCAGCCCCGGGACAGAGAACACCGGGGAGCTGTTTTTT.

Ten or more counts support this clone. This specimen includes other DNA sequences encoding the same CDR3. This sequence joins TRBV25-1 and TRBJ1-6; D is unclear. V was pared by 1 base and J by 6 bases, with 7 bases between. The CDR3 runs to 14 residues. Looked up from germline, CDR1 is MGHDK and CDR2 is SYGVNS. The CDR3 sequence is CASSELGLNSPLHF. The CDR3 DNA follows: TGTGCCAGCAGTGAATTAGGGCTTAATTCACCCCTCCACTTT.

In this sample, this clone turned up once. CDR3 sequence: CASSQVKWSYTGELFF. The DNA for the CDR3 is TGCGCCAGCAGCCAAGTGAAGTGGAGTTACACCGGGGAGCTGTTTTTT. V is TRBV4-3 and J is TRBJ2-2; D gene ambiguous. Per the germline V gene, CDR1 is LGHNA and CDR2 is YSLEER. The CDR3 extends over 16 amino acids. Trimming pared 1 base from V and 3 bases from J, leaving 12 bases between.

The chain has TRBV29-1 and TRBJ2-7; D tentatively fits TRBD1 or TRBD2 (7 bases each). The CDR3 runs 12 residues. The V and J ends lost 4 bases and 5 bases respectively, with 12 bases between them. Germline CDR1 SQVTM, CDR2 ANQGSEA. CDR3 residues: CSVGAGGDEQYF. The CDR3 coding sequence is TGCAGCGTTGGGGCAGGGGGGGACGAGCAGTACTTC.

This clone came up once. The rearrangement links TRBV6-5 to TRBJ1-2; 8 nucleotides align to TRBD1. The CDR3 covers 15 residues. V lost 3 bases to trimming and J lost 4 bases; unmatched junction nucleotides: 7. Germline loops: CDR1 MNHEY, CDR2 SVGAGI. The CDR3 region is CASSYRDRNLYGYTF. The CDR3 coding sequence is TGTGCCAGCAGTTATCGGGACAGGAATCTCTATGGCTACACCTTC.

The chain is built from TRBV2 and TRBJ1-1; D may be TRBD1 (6 bases). The V end was cut by 7 bases, the J end by 1 base, with 13 bases between. Germline V CDR1 and CDR2: SNHLY, FYNNEI. The CDR3 covers 14 residues. In DNA, the CDR3 is TGTGCCAGCATCCTCAGGGGCCAGAACACTGAAGCTTTCTTT. The encoded protein is CASILRGQNTEAFF. The complete variable domain, with remaining parts taken from reference TRBV2 and TRBJ1-1, reads EPEVTQTPSHQVTQMGQEVILRCVPISNHLYFYWYRQILGQKVEFLVSFYNNEISEKSEIFDDQFSVERPDGSNFTLKIRSTKLEDSAMYFCASILRGQNTEAFFGQGTRLTVV.

The gene calls are TRBV10-1 and TRBJ2-5, with a tentative D call TRBD1 (6 bases). The CDR3 has 13 amino acids. V lost 3 bases, J lost 5 bases, and 10 bases lay in between. Germline V gene sequence: CDR1 WNHNN, CDR2 SYGVQD (reference sequence). CDR3 loop: CASSEGGSETQYF. The CDR3 DNA follows: TGCGCCAGCAGTGAAGGGGGTTCGGAGACCCAGTACTTC.

This clone was recorded at least ten times. The J gene is TRBJ2-5, the V gene TRBV5-1; D may be TRBD2 (5 bases). Germline lookup yields CDR1 SGHRS and CDR2 YFSETQ. There are 13 residues in the CDR3. Trimming left V 0 bases short and J 4 bases short, with 7 bases between. DNA for the CDR3: TGCGCCAGCAGCTTGGTCGGGGTAGAGACCCAGTACTTC. This sequence encodes CASSLVGVETQYF.

This clone showed up many times. The chain links TRBV7-8 to TRBJ2-7; 8 bases are shared with TRBD2. Germline V gene data show CDR1 as SGHVS and CDR2 as FQNEAQ. The CDR3 covers 15 residues. V trimming: 5 bases; J trimming: 4 bases; junction bases outside the gene matches: 10. The CDR3 nucleotides read TGTGCCAGCAGCCCAGAGCGGGAGAGGGGGTACGAGCAGTACTTC. It codes for CASSPERERGYEQYF.

The chain recombines TRBV18 with TRBJ1-6; unclear D gene. The CDR3 is 17 amino acids. V lost 0 bases and J 4 bases, leaving 13 bases between the germline ends. Germline CDR1 reads KGHSH; CDR2 reads LQKENI. CDR3 coding DNA: TGTGCCAGCTCACCACCCCCCGGTGGGGAGTATAATTCACCCCTCCACTTT. The encoded protein is CASSPPPGGEYNSPLHF. Full variable domain (rest looked up from reference TRBV18 and TRBJ1-6): NAGVMQNPRHLVRRRGQEARLRCSPMKGHSHVYWYRQLPEEGLKFMVYLQKENIIDESGMPKERFSAEFPKEGPSILRIQQVVRGDSAAYFCASSPPPGGEYNSPLHFGNGTRLTVT.

This chain connects TRBV6-5 to TRBJ1-5; possibly TRBD1 for D (6 bases). Germline CDR1 MNHEY, CDR2 SVGAGI. Trimming pared 6 bases from V and 5 bases from J, leaving 8 bases between. The CDR3 sequence is 12 residues long. The CDR3 DNA is TGTGCCAGCAGGAGGGGGGATCAGCCCCAGCATTTT. This sequence encodes CASRRGDQPQHF.

The chain combines TRBV5-5 with TRBJ1-2, with a weak D call TRBD1 (6 bases). Germline CDR1 SGHKS, CDR2 YYEKEE (reference sequence). V shed 3 bases and J shed 2 bases, with 14 bases lying between them. CDR3 length equals 15 residues. CDR3 sequence reads: CASSSASGTNYGYTF. The DNA for the CDR3 is TGTGCCAGCAGCTCAGCCTCCGGGACAAACTATGGCTACACCTTC.